This TCR beta chain was identified in a study of cytomegalovirus exposure and HLA in healthy donors. V was shortened by 2 bases and J by 4 bases, with 11 bases between the two germline ends. This CDR3 has 14 residues. The V gene's germline CDR1 is MNHEY and CDR2 SVGAGI. With 60 Vbeta and 13 Jbeta primers, the PCR was carried out. The assay was immunoSEQ multiplex PCR, and TCRdb's table has in-frame clones only and misses some. The sample has 160,000 or so clones, roughly 80% seen once; the top ten hold roughly 7.7%. The clonotype originates from a woman aged 25 to 45 in good health and CMV-seropositive. The sequenced sample was PBMCs. The rearrangement links TRBV6-5 to TRBJ1-1; unclear D gene. CDR3 region: CASSYILSGTEAFF. The CDR3 nucleotides are TGTGCCAGCAGTTACATTCTGTCGGGCACTGAAGCTTTCTTT.